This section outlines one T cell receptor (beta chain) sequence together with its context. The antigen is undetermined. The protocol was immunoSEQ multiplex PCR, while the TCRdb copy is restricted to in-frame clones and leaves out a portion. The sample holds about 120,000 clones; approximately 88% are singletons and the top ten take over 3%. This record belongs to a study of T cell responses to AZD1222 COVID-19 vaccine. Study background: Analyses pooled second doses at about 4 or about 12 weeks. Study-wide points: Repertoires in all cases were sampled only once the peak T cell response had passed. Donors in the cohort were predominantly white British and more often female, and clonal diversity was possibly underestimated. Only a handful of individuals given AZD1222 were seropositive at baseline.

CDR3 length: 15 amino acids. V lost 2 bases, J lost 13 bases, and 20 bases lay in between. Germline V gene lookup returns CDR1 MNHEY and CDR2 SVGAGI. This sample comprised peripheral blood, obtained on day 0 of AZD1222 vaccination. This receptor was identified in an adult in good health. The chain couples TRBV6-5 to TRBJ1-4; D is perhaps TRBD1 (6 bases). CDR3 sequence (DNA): TGTGCCAGCAGTTACACCGAGAGGGGGAACGGGAGACTGTTTTTT. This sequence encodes CASSYTERGNGRLFF.